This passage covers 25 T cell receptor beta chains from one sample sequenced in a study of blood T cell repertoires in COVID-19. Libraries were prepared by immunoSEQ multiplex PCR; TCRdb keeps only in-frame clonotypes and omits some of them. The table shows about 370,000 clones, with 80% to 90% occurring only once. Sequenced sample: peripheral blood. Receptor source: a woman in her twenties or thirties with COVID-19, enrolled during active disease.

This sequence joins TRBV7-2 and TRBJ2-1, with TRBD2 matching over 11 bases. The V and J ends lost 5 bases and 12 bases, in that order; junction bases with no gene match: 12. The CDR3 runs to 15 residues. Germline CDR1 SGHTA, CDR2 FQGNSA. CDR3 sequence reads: CASSLGGSGRAGQFF. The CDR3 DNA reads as TGTGCCAGCAGCCTAGGGGGTAGCGGGAGGGCCGGGCAGTTCTTC.

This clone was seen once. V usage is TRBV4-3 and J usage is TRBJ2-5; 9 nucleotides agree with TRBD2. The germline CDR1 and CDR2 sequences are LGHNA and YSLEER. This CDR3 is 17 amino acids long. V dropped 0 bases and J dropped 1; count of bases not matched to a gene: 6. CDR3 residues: CASSQETVAGAQETQYF. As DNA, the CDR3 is TGCGCCAGCAGCCAAGAAACGGTAGCGGGGGCCCAAGAGACCCAGTACTTC.

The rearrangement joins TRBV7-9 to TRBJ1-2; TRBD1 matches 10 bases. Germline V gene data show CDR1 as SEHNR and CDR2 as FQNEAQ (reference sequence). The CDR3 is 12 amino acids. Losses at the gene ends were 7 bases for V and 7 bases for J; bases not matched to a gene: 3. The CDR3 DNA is TGTGCCAGCACCGGGACAGGGGTTGGCTACACCTTC. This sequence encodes CASTGTGVGYTF.

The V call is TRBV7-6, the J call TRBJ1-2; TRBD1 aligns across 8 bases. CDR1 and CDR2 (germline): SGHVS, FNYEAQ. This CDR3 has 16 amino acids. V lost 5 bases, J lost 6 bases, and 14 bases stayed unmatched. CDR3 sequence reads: CASSVRTGMDIHGYTF. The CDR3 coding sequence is TGTGCCAGCAGCGTCCGGACAGGGATGGACATTCATGGCTACACCTTC.

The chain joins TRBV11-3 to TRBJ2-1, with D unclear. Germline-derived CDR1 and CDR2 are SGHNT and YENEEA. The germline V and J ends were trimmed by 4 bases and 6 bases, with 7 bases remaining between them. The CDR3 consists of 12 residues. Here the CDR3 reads CASSSQPNEQFF. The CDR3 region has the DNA TGTGCCAGCAGCTCACAGCCCAATGAGCAGTTCTTC.

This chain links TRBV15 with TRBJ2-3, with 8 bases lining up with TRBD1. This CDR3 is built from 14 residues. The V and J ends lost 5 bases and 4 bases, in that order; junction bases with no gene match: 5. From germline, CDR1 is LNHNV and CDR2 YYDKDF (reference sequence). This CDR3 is CATSDGQGPDTQYF. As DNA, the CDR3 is TGTGCCACCAGCGACGGACAGGGACCAGATACGCAGTATTTT.

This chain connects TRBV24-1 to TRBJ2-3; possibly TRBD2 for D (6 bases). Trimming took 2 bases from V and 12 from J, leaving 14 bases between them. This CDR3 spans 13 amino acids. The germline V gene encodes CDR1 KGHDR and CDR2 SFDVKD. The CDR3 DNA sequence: TGTGCCACCAGTGATTCGGCGGGAAGCCAACAGTATTTT. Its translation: CATSDSAGSQQYF.

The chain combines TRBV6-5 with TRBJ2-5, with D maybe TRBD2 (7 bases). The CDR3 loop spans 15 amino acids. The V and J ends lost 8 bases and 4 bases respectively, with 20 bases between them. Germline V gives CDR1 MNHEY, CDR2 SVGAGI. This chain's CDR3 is CASSDLGGGRETQYF. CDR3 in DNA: TGTGCCAGCTCCGACTTAGGGGGGGGACGAGAGACCCAGTACTTC.

The CDR3 DNA reads as TGCAGTGCTAGTGCTGCAGGGCAAAGCTCCTACGAGCAGTACTTC. Protein sequence: CSASAAGQSSYEQYF. The chain combines TRBV20-1 with TRBJ2-7, with a weak D call TRBD1 (5 bases). CDR1 is DFQATT and CDR2 is SNEGSKA in the germline V gene (reference sequence). The CDR3 is 15 residues long. V was pared by 3 bases and J by 0 bases, with 15 bases between.

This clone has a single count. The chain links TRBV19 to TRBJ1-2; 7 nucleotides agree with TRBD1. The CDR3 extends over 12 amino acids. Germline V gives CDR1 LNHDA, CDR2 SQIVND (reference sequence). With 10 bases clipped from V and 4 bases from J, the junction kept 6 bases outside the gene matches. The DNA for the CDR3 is TGTGCCATCGCGACAGGGCGCTATGGCTACACCTTC. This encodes CAIATGRYGYTF.

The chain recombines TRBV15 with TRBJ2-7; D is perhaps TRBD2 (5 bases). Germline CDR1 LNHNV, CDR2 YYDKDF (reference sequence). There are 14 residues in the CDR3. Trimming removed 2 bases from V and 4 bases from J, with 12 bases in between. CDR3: CATSRRGKGYEQYF. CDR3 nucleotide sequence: TGTGCCACCAGCAGACGAGGGAAAGGGTACGAGCAGTACTTC.

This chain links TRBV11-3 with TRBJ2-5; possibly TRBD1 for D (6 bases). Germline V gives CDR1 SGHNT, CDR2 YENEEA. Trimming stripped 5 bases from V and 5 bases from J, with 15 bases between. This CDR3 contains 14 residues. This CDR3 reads CASSPRTVGETQYF. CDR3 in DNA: TGTGCCAGCAGCCCCCGGACAGTTGGGGAGACCCAGTACTTC.

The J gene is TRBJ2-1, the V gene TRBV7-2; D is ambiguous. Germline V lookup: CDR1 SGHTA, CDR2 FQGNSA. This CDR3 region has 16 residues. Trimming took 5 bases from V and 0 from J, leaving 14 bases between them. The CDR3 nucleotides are TGTGCCAGCAGCCCTCACCCACAAAGCTCCTACAATGAGCAGTTCTTC. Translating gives CASSPHPQSSYNEQFF.

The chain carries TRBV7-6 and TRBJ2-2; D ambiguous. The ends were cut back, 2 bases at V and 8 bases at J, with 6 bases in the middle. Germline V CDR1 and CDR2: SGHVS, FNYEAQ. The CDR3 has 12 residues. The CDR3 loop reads CASSLSRGELFF. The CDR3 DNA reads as TGTGCCAGCAGCTTATCACGGGGGGAGCTGTTTTTT.

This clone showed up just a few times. The DNA of the CDR3 is TGTGCCAGCAGTGAAACAGAAAACACTGAAGCTTTCTTT. This translates into CASSETENTEAFF. The chain recombines TRBV6-1 with TRBJ1-1; D is undetermined. This CDR3 has 13 residues. Germline V CDR1 and CDR2: MNHNS, SASEGT. The V gene lost 2 bases and the J gene lost 2 bases, with 6 bases spanning the gap.

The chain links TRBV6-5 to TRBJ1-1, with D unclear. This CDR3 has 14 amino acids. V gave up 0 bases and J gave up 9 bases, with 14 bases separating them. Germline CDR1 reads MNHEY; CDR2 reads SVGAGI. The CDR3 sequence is CASSYSREGVKAFF. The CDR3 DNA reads TGTGCCAGCAGTTACTCCCGGGAGGGCGTTAAAGCTTTCTTT.

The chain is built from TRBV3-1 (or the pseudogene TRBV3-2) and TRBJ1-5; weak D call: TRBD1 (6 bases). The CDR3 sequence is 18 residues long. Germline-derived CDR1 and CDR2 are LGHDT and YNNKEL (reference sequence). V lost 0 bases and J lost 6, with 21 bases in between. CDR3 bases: TGTGCCAGCAGCCAAGAAAGCAGGGGCGGCGAGGCGTTTCAGCCCCAGCATTTT. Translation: CASSQESRGGEAFQPQHF.

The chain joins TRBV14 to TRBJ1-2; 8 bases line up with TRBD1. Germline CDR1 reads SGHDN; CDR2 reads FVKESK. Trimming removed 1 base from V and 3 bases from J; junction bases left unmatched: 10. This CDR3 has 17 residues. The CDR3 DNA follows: TGTGCCAGCAGCCAAGTGGCAGGGGGCGGTCGGGACTATGGCTACACCTTC. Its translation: CASSQVAGGGRDYGYTF.

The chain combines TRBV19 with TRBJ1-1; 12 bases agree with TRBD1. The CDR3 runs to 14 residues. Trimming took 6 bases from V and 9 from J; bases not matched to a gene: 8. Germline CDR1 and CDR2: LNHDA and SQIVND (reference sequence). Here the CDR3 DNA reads TGTGCCAGTAGCCCGGGACAGGGGGCTAAAAAAGCTTTCTTT. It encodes CASSPGQGAKKAFF.

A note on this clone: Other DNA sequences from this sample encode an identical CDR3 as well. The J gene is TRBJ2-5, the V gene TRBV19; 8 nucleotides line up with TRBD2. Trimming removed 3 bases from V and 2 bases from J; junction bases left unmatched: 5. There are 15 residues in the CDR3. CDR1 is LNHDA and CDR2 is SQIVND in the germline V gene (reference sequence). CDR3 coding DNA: TGTGCCAGTAGTATCGGGACTAGTGGACAAGAGACCCAGTACTTC. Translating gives CASSIGTSGQETQYF.

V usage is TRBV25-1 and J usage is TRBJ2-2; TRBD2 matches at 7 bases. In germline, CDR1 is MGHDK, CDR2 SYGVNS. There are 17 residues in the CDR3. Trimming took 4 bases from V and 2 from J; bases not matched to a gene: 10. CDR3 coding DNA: TGTGCCAGCAGTGCCCTGGGAGCGGGGTATAACACCGGGGAGCTGTTTTTT. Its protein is CASSALGAGYNTGELFF.

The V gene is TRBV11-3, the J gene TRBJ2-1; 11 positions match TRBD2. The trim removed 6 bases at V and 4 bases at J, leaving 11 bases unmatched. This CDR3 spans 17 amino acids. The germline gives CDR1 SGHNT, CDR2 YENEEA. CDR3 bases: TGTGCCAGCAGGCAACGACTAGCGGGAAGGGGTTACAATGAGCAGTTCTTC. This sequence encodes CASRQRLAGRGYNEQFF.

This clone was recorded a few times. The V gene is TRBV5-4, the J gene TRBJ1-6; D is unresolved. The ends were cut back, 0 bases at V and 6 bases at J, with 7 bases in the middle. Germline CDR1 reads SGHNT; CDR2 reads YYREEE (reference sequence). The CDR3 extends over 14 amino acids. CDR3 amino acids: CASSLGQINSPLHF. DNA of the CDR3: TGTGCCAGCAGCTTGGGTCAGATTAATTCACCCCTCCACTTT. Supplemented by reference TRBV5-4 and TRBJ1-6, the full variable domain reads ETGVTQSPTHLIKTRGQQVTLRCSSQSGHNTVSWYQQALGQGPQFIFQYYREEENGRGNFPPRFSGLQFPNYSSELNVNALELDDSALYLCASSLGQINSPLHFGNGTRLTVT.

CDR3 bases: TGTGCCAGCGGGGAGGACTCTTCGAATCAGCCCCAGCATTTT. This sequence encodes CASGEDSSNQPQHF. The rearrangement joins TRBV4-2 to TRBJ1-5; no firm D call. The V end was cut by 8 bases, the J end by 4 bases, with 15 bases between. Germline values: CDR1 LGHNA, CDR2 YNFKEQ. The CDR3 consists of 14 residues.

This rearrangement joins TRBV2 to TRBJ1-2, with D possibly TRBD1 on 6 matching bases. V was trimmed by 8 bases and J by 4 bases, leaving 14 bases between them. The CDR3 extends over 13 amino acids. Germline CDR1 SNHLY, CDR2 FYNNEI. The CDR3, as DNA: TGTGCCAGCTCGGGGGGCGCGGGCTATGGCTACACCTTC. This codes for CASSGGAGYGYTF.